This is a list of T cell receptor beta chains from one sample in a study of beta chain features in type 1 diabetes. The table came from immunoSEQ multiplex PCR; TCRdb's copy has only in-frame clones and leaves some out. The profile shows hundreds of thousands of clones, 15% of them singletons. The sample taken for sequencing was naive CD4+ T cells from blood. The receptors originated from a man between 18 and 35 years old in good health. The CDR3 runs from the conserved cysteine through the conserved F or W.

cdr3_aa: CASSTPSTGGSYEQYF
j_call: TRBJ2-7
v_call: TRBV28

cdr3_aa: CASSLNVGTGINEQYF
j_call: TRBJ2-7
v_call: TRBV7-2

cdr3_aa: CAWSLTSGGASSYNEQFF
j_call: TRBJ2-1
v_call: TRBV30

cdr3_aa: CASSTSLTNVLTF
j_call: TRBJ2-6
v_call: TRBV28

cdr3_aa: CSVTGRMVTEAFF
j_call: TRBJ1-1
v_call: TRBV29-1

cdr3_aa: CASSNGLYTQYF
j_call: TRBJ2-3
v_call: TRBV28

cdr3_aa: CASRDRGWTEAFF
j_call: TRBJ1-1
v_call: TRBV27

cdr3_aa: CSVELVGETQYF
j_call: TRBJ2-5
v_call: TRBV29-1

cdr3_aa: CASTRTGLTYEQYF
j_call: TRBJ2-7
v_call: TRBV28

cdr3_aa: CSVTGTGGPNYGYTF
j_call: TRBJ1-2
v_call: TRBV29-1

cdr3_aa: CAISPDWVETQYF
j_call: TRBJ2-5
v_call: TRBV10-3

cdr3_aa: CASSSGLLSYEQYF
j_call: TRBJ2-7
v_call: TRBV7-2

cdr3_aa: CASRALLGRRTGELFF
j_call: TRBJ2-2
v_call: TRBV11-2

cdr3_aa: CASSSTGAETQYF
j_call: TRBJ2-5
v_call: TRBV7-3

cdr3_aa: CASSESGMDQPQHF
j_call: TRBJ1-5
v_call: TRBV6-5

cdr3_aa: CASSLGTRTQQFF
j_call: TRBJ2-1
v_call: TRBV7-2

cdr3_aa: CASSPITGQGNQPQHF
j_call: TRBJ1-5
v_call: TRBV11-2

cdr3_aa: CASSVDRFDGYTF
j_call: TRBJ1-2
v_call: TRBV9